The 24 T cell receptor beta chains presented below share a single source sample, sequenced in a study of cytomegalovirus exposure and HLA in healthy donors. Libraries were prepared by immunoSEQ multiplex PCR; TCRdb keeps only in-frame clonotypes and omits some of them. The data contain under 150,000 clones, more than 85% of them singletons. Sequencing was carried out using PBMCs. The source is a man younger than 30 in good health and CMV-seronegative.

This chain connects TRBV18 to TRBJ1-1; D perhaps matches TRBD1 (6 bases). This CDR3 has 13 residues. V lost 4 bases and J 11 bases, leaving 17 bases between the germline ends. Germline CDR1 is KGHSH and CDR2 is LQKENI. This CDR3 reads CASSQTPGEGAFF. CDR3 nucleotides: TGTGCCAGCTCACAAACCCCAGGGGAGGGCGCTTTCTTT.

V is TRBV27 and J is TRBJ1-4, with 8 bases identical to TRBD1. The CDR3 sequence is 14 residues long. Germline V gives CDR1 MNHEY, CDR2 SMNVEV (reference sequence). V shed 7 bases and J 6 bases; nucleotides not matched to a gene: 7. The CDR3 bases are TGTGCCAGCACCTCGGACAGGGCGCATGAAAAACTGTTTTTT. It is translated as CASTSDRAHEKLFF.

This clone was found a few times. The final CDR3 position lacks the conserved phenylalanine or tryptophan, pointing to a likely read error. The DNA is left out, because the CDR3 cannot be placed on it with certainty; the CDR3 is given as TCRdb lists it. CDR3 loop: CASSKDPTGD. The V gene is TRBV21-1, the J gene TRBJ2-7; no check of the table's D call, TRBD2, against the DNA was made. TRBV21-1 is a recognized pseudogene. With termini counted, the CDR3 has 10 amino acids.

Here the CDR3 reads CASSDPTTSPNEQFF. DNA for the CDR3: TGTGCCAGCAGTGACCCCACGACTAGCCCCAATGAGCAGTTCTTC. The chain is built from TRBV6-4 and TRBJ2-1, with 7 bases lining up with TRBD2. V shed 2 bases and J 6 bases; nucleotides not matched to a gene: 7. This CDR3 is 15 amino acids long. The germline gives CDR1 MRHNA, CDR2 SNTAGT.

This sequence joins TRBV5-8 and TRBJ1-5; perhaps TRBD1 as D (5 bases). The germline gives CDR1 SGHTS, CDR2 YDEGEE. The CDR3 runs to 14 residues. Trimming took off 2 bases at V and 3 bases at J, with 9 bases between the two ends. Here the CDR3 reads CASSFDSLNQPQHF. CDR3 in DNA: TGTGCCAGCAGCTTCGACAGCCTCAATCAGCCCCAGCATTTT. Filled out from reference TRBV5-8 and TRBJ1-5, the complete variable domain reads EAGVTQSPTHLIKTRGQQATLRCSPISGHTSVYWYQQALGLGLQFLLWYDEGEERNRGNFPPRFSGRQFPNYSSELNVNALELEDSALYLCASSFDSLNQPQHFGDGTRLSIL.

The chain recombines TRBV29-1 with TRBJ2-5; possibly TRBD1 for D (6 bases). Trimming cost V 7 bases and J 2 bases, with 20 bases left between them. Germline loops: CDR1 SQVTM, CDR2 ANQGSEA. The CDR3 runs to 15 residues. The DNA for the CDR3 is TGCAGCGAAAGAAGACAGGCTCGAAGGCAAGAGACCCAGTACTTC. Its translation is CSERRQARRQETQYF.

The chain uses TRBV9 and TRBJ2-1; 8 bases are shared with TRBD1. The V segment lost 4 bases and the J segment 9 bases; nucleotides outside the gene matches: 9. Per the germline V gene, CDR1 is SGDLS and CDR2 is YYNGEE. CDR3 length: 14 residues. Written as DNA, the CDR3 is TGTGCCAGCAGCCCGGAGGACAGGGTTGGTGAGCAGTTCTTC. It translates to CASSPEDRVGEQFF.

This clone showed up just once. The chain recombines TRBV5-1 with TRBJ1-1; D is ambiguous. CDR1 is SGHRS and CDR2 is YFSETQ in the germline V gene. This CDR3 is 14 amino acids long. Trimming pared 4 bases from V and 1 base from J, leaving 11 bases between. CDR3 coding DNA: TGCGCCAGCAGCGAGTGGAGGCGGAACACTGAAGCTTTCTTT. Translating it yields CASSEWRRNTEAFF.

V and J are TRBV7-8 and TRBJ1-1, with 7 bases fitting TRBD1. CDR1 is SGHVS, CDR2 FQNEAQ, per germline. After removal of 0 bases from V and 4 bases from J, the junction contained 8 bases not matched to a gene. The CDR3 runs 16 residues. CDR3 sequence reads: CASSLARGPRATEAFF. The CDR3 DNA is TGTGCCAGCAGCTTAGCAAGGGGGCCCAGGGCCACTGAAGCTTTCTTT.

The rearrangement uses TRBV11-2 and TRBJ2-3; TRBD2 aligns across 12 bases. The germline gives CDR1 SGHAT, CDR2 FQNNGV. The CDR3 extends over 12 amino acids. The junction had 4 bases not matched to a gene; V was cut back by 4 bases and J by 14 bases. For the CDR3, the DNA is TGTGCCAGCAGCTCGAGACTAGCGGGGGCGTATTTT. It encodes CASSSRLAGAYF.

V is TRBV30 and J is TRBJ2-7; 7 bases align to TRBD1. Trimming at V came to 1 base and at J to 7 bases, leaving 13 bases not matched to a gene. In germline, CDR1 is GTSNPN, CDR2 SVGIG (reference sequence). The CDR3 has 15 amino acids. The CDR3 DNA is TGTGCCTGGAGTGACCCACAGGGGTGGTCCCGTGAGCAGTACTTC. Its translation is CAWSDPQGWSREQYF.

The chain combines TRBV5-4 with TRBJ2-5; tentatively, D is TRBD1 (5 bases). The CDR3 sequence is 14 residues long. Germline V gene sequence: CDR1 SGHNT, CDR2 YYREEE (reference sequence). V shed 1 base and J shed 2 bases, with 9 bases lying between them. CDR3 in amino acids: CASSLTGKQETQYF. DNA of the CDR3: TGTGCCAGCAGCTTGACAGGCAAACAAGAGACCCAGTACTTC. Filled out from reference TRBV5-4 and TRBJ2-5, the complete variable domain reads ETGVTQSPTHLIKTRGQQVTLRCSSQSGHNTVSWYQQALGQGPQFIFQYYREEENGRGNFPPRFSGLQFPNYSSELNVNALELDDSALYLCASSLTGKQETQYFGPGTRLLVL.

In its sample, this clone was seen once. This sequence joins TRBV27 and TRBJ2-1; maybe TRBD1 (6 bases). CDR1 MNHEY and CDR2 SMNVEV come from the germline V gene (reference sequence). V was pared by 1 base and J by 0 bases, with 19 bases between. This CDR3 contains 19 residues. The CDR3 spells CASSLLGAGTTGSYNEQFF. The CDR3 DNA reads TGTGCCAGCAGTTTATTGGGGGCAGGGACGACGGGCTCCTACAATGAGCAGTTCTTC.

The CDR3 DNA follows: TGTGCCAGCAGTAGCGGGACTAGCGGGAGGAATGAGCAGTTCTTC. Translation gives CASSSGTSGRNEQFF. The V gene is TRBV27, the J gene TRBJ2-1, with 15 positions matching TRBD2. J lost 7 bases, V lost 5 bases, and 3 bases had no gene match. Germline CDR1 is MNHEY and CDR2 is SMNVEV (reference sequence). CDR3 length: 15 amino acids.

This chain joins TRBV6-5 and TRBJ2-7, with 10 bases lining up with TRBD2. CDR3 length: 13 amino acids. The V and J ends lost 4 bases and 6 bases, in that order; junction bases with no gene match: 3. Germline CDR1 reads MNHEY; CDR2 reads SVGAGI. CDR3 in DNA: TGTGCCAGCAGTTTGCGACTAGCGGGCGAGCAGTACTTC. It is translated as CASSLRLAGEQYF.

This clone appeared a few times. This chain connects TRBV4-1 to TRBJ2-7; D not certain. With 6 bases removed from V and 2 bases from J, the gap between germline ends came to 11 bases. CDR3 size: 13 residues. Germline V CDR1 and CDR2: MGHRA, YSYEKL. The CDR3 DNA sequence: TGCGCCAGCAGTTTACAGCCCACCTACGAGCAGTACTTC. Encoded protein: CASSLQPTYEQYF.

This chain links TRBV21-1 with TRBJ1-5; the DNA was not compared with TRBD1, the D call given in the table. TRBV21-1 is recorded as a pseudogene. The CDR3 spans 17 residues. The CDR3 is CASSKVGGNYSNQPQHF. The CDR3 nucleotides are TGTGCCAGCAGCAAAGTAGGGGGTAATTATAGCAATCAGCCCCAGCATTTT.

CDR3 nucleotides: TGTGCCAGCAGTTCACAGGGGGCTTACACTGAAGCTTTCTTT. Its protein is CASSSQGAYTEAFF. The chain is built from TRBV6-5 and TRBJ1-1, with 9 bases fitting TRBD1. Trimming took 4 bases from V and 3 from J; bases not matched to a gene: 3. This CDR3 contains 14 residues. Per the germline V gene, CDR1 is MNHEY and CDR2 is SVGAGI.

The J gene is TRBJ2-7, the V gene TRBV11-2, with 9 bases lining up with TRBD2. The CDR3 is 15 residues long. From germline, CDR1 is SGHAT and CDR2 FQNNGV. V gave up 0 bases and J gave up 4 bases; unmatched junction bases: 4. The chain's CDR3 is CASSLDSGRRYEQYV. CDR3 in DNA: TGTGCCAGCAGCTTAGATAGCGGGAGAAGGTACGAGCAGTACGTC.

With respect to this clone: Because it lacks the conserved phenylalanine or tryptophan at the end, this CDR3 is likely a read error. The DNA is left out, because the CDR3 cannot be placed on it with certainty; the CDR3 is given as TCRdb lists it. The chain couples TRBV2 to TRBJ1-1; the table gives TRBD1 as D, unverified against the DNA. The V gene's germline CDR1 is SNHLY and CDR2 FYNNEI. The CDR3 length equals 11 residues, ends included. The CDR3 here is CASKYHRNRVC.

The CDR3 coding sequence is TGTGCCAGAAGCCCGAGGACTAGGATCCTCTCCTACAATGAGCAGTTCTTC. Translating gives CARSPRTRILSYNEQFF. The chain joins TRBV5-3 to TRBJ2-1; 7 bases are shared with TRBD2. TRBV5-3 counts as an open reading frame of uncertain function. V shed 4 bases and J 0 bases; nucleotides not matched to a gene: 10. This CDR3 spans 17 amino acids.

This chain links TRBV2 with TRBJ2-3; maybe TRBD2 (6 bases). There are 15 residues in the CDR3. Deletions cut 7 bases from V and 0 bases from J, with 14 bases between. The germline V gene has CDR1 SNHLY and CDR2 FYNNEI. CDR3 residues: CASTRRETSTDTQYF. CDR3 sequence (DNA): TGTGCCAGCACGAGGAGGGAGACTAGCACAGATACGCAGTATTTT.

The V gene is TRBV4-3, the J gene TRBJ2-6; no clear D gene. V was trimmed by 0 bases and J by 0 bases, leaving 18 bases between them. This CDR3 contains 20 residues. Germline lookup yields CDR1 LGHNA and CDR2 YSLEER. The DNA for the CDR3 is TGCGCCAGCAGCCAAGAGTTGTTGTCGTACCCGAGCTCTGGGGCCAACGTCCTGACTTTC. Translated, it gives CASSQELLSYPSSGANVLTF.

CDR3 loop: CAVRDRGLYEQYF. DNA for the CDR3: TGTGCCGTCCGGGACAGGGGGCTGTACGAGCAGTACTTC. The chain combines TRBV10-3 with TRBJ2-7; 12 bases are a match to TRBD1. The CDR3 consists of 13 residues. Germline CDR1 reads ENHRY; CDR2 reads SYGVKD. V lost 11 bases and J lost 4; bases outside the gene matches: 6.